This T cell receptor beta chain stems from a study of vaccination and CD4 T cells after COVID-19. Sequencing of cultured CD4+ T cell DNA used the Oncomine TCR Beta short-read assay. Using its own MiXCR run on the PCR reads, TCRdb lists one record per CDR3 protein. This sample yields 5,000 to 8,000 distinct CDR3 sequences, of which approximately 52% are seen a single time; more than 20% belongs to the top ten. The V end was cut by 7 bases, the J end by 1 base, with 9 bases between. The germline CDR1 and CDR2 sequences are MNHNS and SASEGT. The CDR3 runs 13 residues. Regarding this clonotype: Its antigen is unknown.

Treatment given: roughly 10-day PBMC culture with coronavirus spike peptide pools or control peptides (ViraFEST assay). These CD4+ T cells came from an unexposed donor, sampled before the COVID-19 pandemic (2011-2018). Researchers reported culturing roughly 2 million PBMCs per well with 8 to 10 IU/ml IL-2 and approximately 10 ug/ml peptide pools. V usage is TRBV6-1 and J usage is TRBJ2-3; unclear D gene. Sequences were obtained from CD4+ T cells from blood, cultured in vitro. The sequence was obtained from a human donor in good health. CDR3 region: CASTDSRTDTQYF. The CDR3 DNA reads as TGTGCCAGCACAGACTCCCGCACAGATACGCAGTATTTT.